Listed below are T cell receptor beta chains from one sample, sequenced in a study of early stage breast cancer tumors. Produced via immunoSEQ multiplex PCR; TCRdb's table is partial and in-frame only. The sample records about 9,700 clones, 60% to 85% being singletons. Sequencing was done on a sample of normal breast tissue next to the tumor. The receptors originated from a person between 35 and 49 years old with breast cancer. The CDR3 runs from the conserved cysteine through the conserved F or W. D genes are given only for firm matches.

>TRBJ2-3|.|TRBV6-9
CASGQGDTQYF
>TRBJ1-6|TRBD1|TRBV7-6
CASSPGTDNSPLHF
>TRBJ2-7|.|TRBV5-6
CASSLGPPGDYEQYF
>TRBJ1-3|.|TRBV30
CAWSTGSGNTIYF
>TRBJ2-1|.|TRBV7-3
CASSRGAVPYNEQFF
>TRBJ2-1|TRBD2|TRBV19
CASISSGSCHNEQFF
>TRBJ2-5|.|TRBV20-1
CSATESETQYF
>TRBJ2-7|.|TRBV11-3
CASSLDPTGVGGYEQYF
>TRBJ2-2|TRBD1|TRBV7-9
CASSLRGDRGTGELFF
>TRBJ2-1|TRBD2|TRBV19
CASISSGSFHNEQFF
>TRBJ2-1|.|TRBV5-8
CASSFTGTLKVGEQFF
>TRBJ1-1|.|TRBV7-9
CASSLSVNTEAFF
>TRBJ2-5|TRBD1|TRBV2
CASSPDRPRQETQYF
>TRBJ2-3|TRBD2|TRBV5-1
CASSLVPAGGGDTQYF
>TRBJ2-7|TRBD1|TRBV5-8
CASSSTGVYEQYF
>TRBJ1-5|.|TRBV6-1
CASTIGFSSNQPQHF
>TRBJ2-1|TRBD2|TRBV6-7
CASSYGAVTSGGGSYNEQFF
>TRBJ2-3|.|TRBV5-1
CASSFGSTGRTDTQYF
>TRBJ2-5|.|TRBV25-1
CASSPGPKETQYF
>TRBJ1-1|.|TRBV2
CASRPYGGTEAFF
>TRBJ2-7|.|TRBV28
CASLPGAESYEQYF
>TRBJ1-2|.|TRBV25-1
CASTPRDNYGYTF
>TRBJ2-2|.|TRBV15
CATSRDGDNTGELFF
>TRBJ1-5|.|TRBV5-6
CASSQGPNQPQHF
>TRBJ1-5|.|TRBV6-5
CASRIRRGSNQPQHF
>TRBJ1-5|.|TRBV2
CASSASTISQPQHF
>TRBJ1-2|TRBD1|TRBV5-5
CASSLEGQGFNYGYTF
>TRBJ2-3|.|TRBV6-6
CASSLGGQTDTQYF
>TRBJ2-7|.|TRBV21-1
CASSPTGSYEQYF
>TRBJ1-1|.|TRBV5-1
CASSPLQRRGSGTEAFF
>TRBJ2-2|.|TRBV7-9
CASSFPGTQNTGELFF
>TRBJ1-1|TRBD1|TRBV18
CASSDRVNTEAFF
>TRBJ2-6|TRBD2|TRBV5-1
CASSLAAGGSGANVLTF
>TRBJ2-1|TRBD1|TRBV5-1
CASRRDRDEQFF
>TRBJ1-3|.|TRBV30
CARASGNTIYF
>TRBJ2-1|TRBD1|TRBV19
CASSPGTGSYNEQFF
>TRBJ2-1|.|TRBV2
CASRTETYNEQFF
>TRBJ2-1|.|TRBV9
CASTLAGTAGGEQFF
>TRBJ2-1|TRBD2|TRBV6-1
CASSDTGTSGSNEQFF
>TRBJ2-5|.|TRBV6-5
CASRSGGAGTQYF
>TRBJ2-7|TRBD1|TRBV11-1
CASSTRGTGDTYEQYF
>TRBJ2-2|.|TRBV5-1
CASSSEGTGVTGELFF
>TRBJ2-7|TRBD1|TRBV30
CAWSSPRTGSYEQYF
>TRBJ1-5|.|TRBV15
CATSRQGFNQPQHF
>TRBJ1-1|.|TRBV7-9
CASSDRDKNTEAFF
>TRBJ1-5|.|TRBV6-1
CASTKWGSDQPQHF
>TRBJ2-7|.|TRBV6-1
CASRLALEGGYEQYF